This T cell receptor beta chain emerged from a study of blood T cells in healthy people across ages. Findings of the study overall: A strong correlation was seen between TCR beta diversity and naive T cell percentage.

Primed by a sample-barcoded 5' primer and a J-beta primer mix, a second PCR proceeded for about 6 to 12 cycles. Each CDR3 protein gets one entry after TCRdb re-called the 5' RACE reads with MiXCR. The table lists 800,000 to 900,000 distinct CDR3 sequences, around two thirds of them singletons. This clonotype came up a few times. Antigen specificity is unknown. CDR1 and CDR2 from the germline V gene are MNHEY and SVGEGT. This CDR3 spans 15 amino acids. V dropped 2 bases and J dropped 5 bases, with 16 bases sitting between them. Each of the donors had around 10 milliliters of peripheral blood drawn into EDTA-treated Vacutainer tubes. Whenever a sample was processed, at least 6 million PBMCs were isolated.

The sequenced material came from blood. The V call is TRBV6-2 or TRBV6-3, the J call TRBJ2-7, with D maybe TRBD2 (5 bases). The TCR sequence derives from a man aged 25 to 40 in good health. The chain's CDR3 is CASSYAPRERDEQYF. DNA for the CDR3: TGTGCCAGCAGTTACGCCCCCCGGGAAAGGGACGAGCAGTACTTC.